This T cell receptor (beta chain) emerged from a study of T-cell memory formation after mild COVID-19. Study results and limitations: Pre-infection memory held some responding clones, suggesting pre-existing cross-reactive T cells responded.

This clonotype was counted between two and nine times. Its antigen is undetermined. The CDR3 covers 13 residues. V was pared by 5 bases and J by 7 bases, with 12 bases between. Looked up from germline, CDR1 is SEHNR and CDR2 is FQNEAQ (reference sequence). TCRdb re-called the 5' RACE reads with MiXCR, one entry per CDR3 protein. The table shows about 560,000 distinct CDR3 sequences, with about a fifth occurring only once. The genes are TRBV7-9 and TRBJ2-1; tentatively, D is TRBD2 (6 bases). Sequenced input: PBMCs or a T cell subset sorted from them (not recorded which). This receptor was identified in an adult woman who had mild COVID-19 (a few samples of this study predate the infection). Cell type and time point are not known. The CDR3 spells CASSHWGENEQFF. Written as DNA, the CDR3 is TGTGCCAGCAGCCACTGGGGGGAGAATGAGCAGTTCTTC.